A selection of T cell receptor beta chains follows, all from one sample in a study of early T cells in non-severe SARS-CoV-2 infection. Each CDR3 protein gets one entry after TCRdb re-called the 5' RACE reads with MiXCR. This table has 45,000 to 60,000 distinct CDR3 sequences, approximately 10% appearing once. The input for sequencing was whole blood, taken at baseline. The receptor set was obtained from an adult who was a healthcare worker with PCR-confirmed SARS-CoV-2 infection or an uninfected control (not recorded which). Each CDR3 is given with its conserved first and last residue. The D gene is left open where the match is weak. A clone size is listed for some rows: how often the clone was seen (once, few, many), or a class if it is expanded.

>TRBD1|.|15|TRBV6-5|TRBJ1-5
TGTGCCAGCAGAAGACAGGGGGCGAGCAATCAGCCCCAGCATTTT
CASRRQGASNQPQHF
>.|few|15|TRBV6-1|TRBJ2-7
TGTGCCAGCAGTGGCCAGCTCCTTAGTAGCTACGAGCAGTACTTC
CASSGQLLSSYEQYF
>TRBD2|few|14|TRBV6-5|TRBJ2-4
TGTGCCAGCAGGAAGACTAGCGGGAGTTACATTCAGTACTTC
CASRKTSGSYIQYF
>TRBD1|few|15|TRBV9|TRBJ1-3
TGTGCCAGCAGCAAAACAGGGGGCCTCGGAAACACCATATATTTT
CASSKTGGLGNTIYF
>.|many|15|TRBV12-3/TRBV12-4|TRBJ1-1
TGTGCCAGCAGTTTAGTCTCGGGGAGGGGAACTGAAGCTTTCTTT
CASSLVSGRGTEAFF
>TRBD2|many|15|TRBV5-1|TRBJ2-3
TGCGCCAGCAGCTTGGCAGCGGGAGCAGGAGATACGCAGTATTTT
CASSLAAGAGDTQYF
>TRBD1|few|14|TRBV7-9|TRBJ2-7
TGTGCCAGCAGCACAGACAGGGATCCCTACGAGCAGTACTTC
CASSTDRDPYEQYF
>TRBD1|many|14|TRBV2|TRBJ1-2
TGTGCCAGCAGGACAGGGGGGGCTAACTATGGCTACACCTTC
CASRTGGANYGYTF
>TRBD2|few|15|TRBV6-5|TRBJ2-7
TGTGCCAGCAGTCCCTCTAGCGGGCCAATCTACGAGCAGTACTTC
CASSPSSGPIYEQYF
>.|few|16|TRBV7-2|TRBJ2-2
TGTGCCAGCAGCTTAGGGAGGGGACGGAGCACCGGGGAGCTGTTTTTT
CASSLGRGRSTGELFF
>.|.|13|TRBV11-2|TRBJ2-7
TGTGCCAGCAGCTTAACCCGAGACTACGAGCAGTACTTC
CASSLTRDYEQYF
>TRBD1|.|16|TRBV7-8|TRBJ2-7
TGTGCCAGCAGCAGAGCCGGGACAGTGTTTGCCTACGAGCAGTACTTC
CASSRAGTVFAYEQYF
>TRBD2|few|12|TRBV5-1|TRBJ2-5
TGCGCCAGCAGGAGCGGGGGAGAGACCCAGTACTTC
CASRSGGETQYF
>TRBD1|many|15|TRBV5-1|TRBJ1-3
TGCGCCAGCGCCGTCAACAGGGGAAATGGAAACACCATATATTTT
CASAVNRGNGNTIYF
>.|few|14|TRBV7-9|TRBJ2-1
TGTGCCAGCAGCCCCCGGGACCGCAACAATGAGCAGTTCTTC
CASSPRDRNNEQFF
>.|many|15|TRBV6-4|TRBJ2-3
TGTGCCAGCAGCTATAGGGGCGGCTCTACAGATACGCAGTATTTT
CASSYRGGSTDTQYF
>.|few|14|TRBV12-3/TRBV12-4|TRBJ2-7
TGTGCCAGCAGTTTTAAGGAGTGGAGAAACGAGCAGTACTTC
CASSFKEWRNEQYF
>.|few|16|TRBV6-6|TRBJ2-2
TGTGCCAGCAGTTACACATCGGCCAGTTTCGCCGGGGAGCTGTTTTTT
CASSYTSASFAGELFF
>TRBD2|.|14|TRBV19|TRBJ2-1
TGTGCCAGTAGCGGACTAGCGGACACCCGGGGCGAATTCTTC
CASSGLADTRGEFF
>.|.|13|TRBV7-8|TRBJ2-7
TGCGCCAGCAGCCCCCCCCCGGTGTACGAGCAGTACTTC
CASSPPPVYEQYF
>.|many|13|TRBV7-9|TRBJ2-7
TGTGCCAGCAGCTTAAATAGTAACTACGAGCAGTACTTC
CASSLNSNYEQYF
>.|.|14|TRBV20-1|TRBJ1-4
TGCAGTGCTAGTCCACGGGCGGGTAATGAAAAACTGTTTTTT
CSASPRAGNEKLFF
>.|many|15|TRBV3-1|TRBJ2-5
TGTGCCAGCAGCCAACCCCAGGGCGGACAAGAGACCCAGTACTTC
CASSQPQGGQETQYF
>TRBD1|many|13|TRBV12-3/TRBV12-4|TRBJ2-7
TGTGCCAGCAGCCGGGACAGGGGCTACGAGCAGTACTTC
CASSRDRGYEQYF
>.|.|16|TRBV7-6|TRBJ2-2
TGTGCCAGCAGCGCGGGACAGTACTCCCGGGCCGGGGAGCTGTTTTTT
CASSAGQYSRAGELFF
>.|.|15|TRBV20-1|TRBJ2-2
TGCAGTGCTAGAGATCCACAGGCGAACACCGGGGAGCTGTTTTTT
CSARDPQANTGELFF
>.|few|13|TRBV9|TRBJ1-6
TGTGCCAGCAGCGCTCGTCCACATTCACCCCTCCACTTT
CASSARPHSPLHF
>.|.|16|TRBV5-4|TRBJ2-6
TGTGCCAGCAGCTTCGTTGGGGCCTCTGGGGCCAACGTCCTGACTTTC
CASSFVGASGANVLTF
>.|.|13|TRBV13|TRBJ2-7
TGTGTCAGCAGCCGTGAGGGATGGAACGAGCAGTACTTC
CVSSREGWNEQYF
>TRBD2|medium-sized|15|TRBV6-4|TRBJ2-5
TGTGCCAGCAGTGAACTAGCGGGGGACCAAGAGACCCAGTACTTC
CASSELAGDQETQYF
>TRBD1|.|14|TRBV20-1|TRBJ2-7
TGCAGTGCGTCTCCGGGGACAGGGAATCCCGAGCAGTACTTC
CSASPGTGNPEQYF
>.|few|14|TRBV12-3/TRBV12-4|TRBJ2-7
TGTGCCAGCAGTTTAGGGGTAGGCAGTTACGAGCAGTACTTC
CASSLGVGSYEQYF
>TRBD1|.|18|TRBV7-2|TRBJ2-5
TGTGCCAGCAGCCTTGTGTTTGGACAGGGAATTTTTACAGGGACCCAGTACTTC
CASSLVFGQGIFTGTQYF
>TRBD1|.|13|TRBV4-1|TRBJ2-7
TGCGCCAGCAGCCTCGGGACAGCCAACGAGCAGTACTTC
CASSLGTANEQYF
>.|few|14|TRBV12-5|TRBJ2-3
TGTGCTAGTGGTGGGGACGGCCGCACAGATACGCAGTATTTT
CASGGDGRTDTQYF
>TRBD2|few|17|TRBV7-3|TRBJ2-3
TGTGCCAGCAGCCCTTCCGCTCTAGCGGCCTCCACAGATACGCAGTATTTT
CASSPSALAASTDTQYF
>TRBD2|.|17|TRBV7-8|TRBJ2-4
TGTGCCAGCAGCCGCCTGAGCGGGAGGGCCATGGGGGACATTCAGTACTTC
CASSRLSGRAMGDIQYF
>TRBD1|many|18|TRBV12-3/TRBV12-4|TRBJ2-7
TGTGCCAGCAGTTTAGACCACTACTCGGACAGGGCAACCTACGAGCAGTACTTC
CASSLDHYSDRATYEQYF
>TRBD1|few|16|TRBV7-9|TRBJ1-1
TGTGCCAGCAGCCCACTGGACAGGGGCTCGAACACTGAAGCTTTCTTT
CASSPLDRGSNTEAFF
>.|few|15|TRBV20-1|TRBJ2-5
TGCAGTGCTCGCGATTACAGGGCCCCTCAAGAGACCCAGTACTTC
CSARDYRAPQETQYF
>.|few|14|TRBV7-9|TRBJ2-1
TGTGCCAGCAGCTTAGGGACGGGCTACAATGAGCAGTTCTTC
CASSLGTGYNEQFF
>TRBD1|many|15|TRBV28|TRBJ1-5
TGTGCCAGCAGCCAGACAGGGGTTAGCAATCAGCCCCAGCATTTT
CASSQTGVSNQPQHF
>.|many|13|TRBV29-1|TRBJ1-2
TGCAGCGTCGCGGGGTCCGCCACGAAAGGCTACACCTTC
CSVAGSATKGYTF
>.|.|12|TRBV6-2/TRBV6-3|TRBJ2-3
TGTGCCAGCAGTTGGCCCACAGATACGCAGTATTTT
CASSWPTDTQYF
>.|.|14|TRBV5-1|TRBJ1-6
TGCGCCAGCACCCCGGGACACCATAATTCACCCCTCCACTTT
CASTPGHHNSPLHF
>.|.|11|TRBV4-1|TRBJ2-7
TGCGCCAGCAGCCAGGCTACCTTACAGTACTTC
CASSQATLQYF
>.|.|14|TRBV7-8|TRBJ1-4
TGTGCCAGCAGCAACAGGTGGGCCAAAGGAAAACTGTTTTTT
CASSNRWAKGKLFF
>.|.|12|TRBV21-1|TRBJ1-1
TGTGCCAGCAGCAAGGGGCGGACTGAAGCTTTCTTT
CASSKGRTEAFF
>TRBD1|few|13|TRBV12-3/TRBV12-4|TRBJ2-7
TGTGCCAGCAGATCACGACAGGGTAGCGAGCAGTACTTC
CASRSRQGSEQYF
>TRBD1|many|14|TRBV7-9|TRBJ2-7
TGTGCCAGCAGCCCCCGGGACAGGGGTTACGAGCAGTACTTC
CASSPRDRGYEQYF
>.|.|16|TRBV9|TRBJ2-1
TGTGCCAGCAGCGCAGCAGGGGGGAGCTCCTACAATGAGCAGTTCTTC
CASSAAGGSSYNEQFF
>.|.|16|TRBV20-1|TRBJ2-7
TGCAGTGCTAGAGATGTCGCCGGCCCAAGCTCCTACGAGCAGTACTTC
CSARDVAGPSSYEQYF